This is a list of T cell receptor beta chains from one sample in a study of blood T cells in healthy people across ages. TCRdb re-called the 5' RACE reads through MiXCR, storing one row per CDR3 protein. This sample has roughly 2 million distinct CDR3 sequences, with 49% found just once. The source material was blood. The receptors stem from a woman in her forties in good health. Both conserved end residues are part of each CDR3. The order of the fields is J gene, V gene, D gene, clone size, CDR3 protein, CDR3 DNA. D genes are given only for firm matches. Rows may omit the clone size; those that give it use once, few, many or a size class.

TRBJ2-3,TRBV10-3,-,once,CAISDFGGSTDTQYF,TGTGCCATCAGTGACTTCGGGGGAAGCACAGATACGCAGTATTTT
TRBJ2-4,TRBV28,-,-,CASSPKPGLRKNIQYF,TGTGCCAGCAGCCCAAAGCCAGGGCTGCGCAAAAACATTCAGTACTTC
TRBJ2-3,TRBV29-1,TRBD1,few,CSVQTGKLTQYF,TGCAGCGTTCAGACAGGGAAGCTCACGCAGTATTTT
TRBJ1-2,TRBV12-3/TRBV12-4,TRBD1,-,CASNPDRTGGYTF,TGTGCCAGCAACCCGGACAGGACAGGCGGCTACACCTTC
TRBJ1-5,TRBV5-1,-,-,CASSFGPKDSNQPQHF,TGCGCCAGCAGCTTTGGACCAAAAGATAGCAATCAGCCCCAGCATTTT
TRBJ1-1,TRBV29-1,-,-,CSVVGSAGYTEAFF,TGCAGCGTTGTAGGGTCCGCAGGGTACACTGAAGCTTTCTTT
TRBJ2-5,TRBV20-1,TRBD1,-,CSAREDRGNRDEQYF,TGCAGTGCTAGAGAAGACAGGGGGAATCGGGATGAGCAGTACTTC
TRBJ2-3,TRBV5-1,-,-,CACSPTGDTQYF,TGCGCCTGCAGCCCGACAGGAGATACGCAGTATTTT
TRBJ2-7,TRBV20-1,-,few,CSASSTRSKDEQYF,TGCAGTGCTAGTTCGACACGGAGTAAGGACGAGCAGTACTTC
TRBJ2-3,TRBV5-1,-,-,CASSLDGLAADTQYF,TGCGCCAGCAGCTTGGATGGGCTAGCAGCCGATACGCAGTATTTT
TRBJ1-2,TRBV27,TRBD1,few,CASSSFGTGGGYTF,TGTGCCAGCAGTTCATTCGGGACAGGGGGTGGCTACACCTTC
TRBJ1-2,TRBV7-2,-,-,CASSLVRGANSYGYTF,TGTGCCAGCAGCTTAGTAAGGGGGGCCAATAGCTATGGCTACACCTTC
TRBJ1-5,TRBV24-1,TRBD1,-,CATSAATGVLIQPQHF,TGTGCCACCAGTGCCGCGACAGGGGTCTTAATTCAGCCCCAGCATTTT
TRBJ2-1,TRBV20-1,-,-,CGAREGILVTGDNEQFF,TGCGGTGCTAGAGAAGGGATACTCGTGACTGGGGACAATGAGCAGTTCTTC
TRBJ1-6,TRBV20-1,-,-,CSAPWTEYNSPLHF,TGCAGTGCCCCTTGGACTGAGTATAATTCACCCCTCCACTTT
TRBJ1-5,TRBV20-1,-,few,CAPGGGNQPQHF,TGCGCCCCAGGAGGGGGCAATCAGCCCCAGCATTTT
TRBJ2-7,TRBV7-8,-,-,CASSPRQDYEQYF,TGTGCCAGCAGCCCACGACAGGACTACGAGCAGTACTTC
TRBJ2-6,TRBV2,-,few,CASKEGTGANVLTF,TGTGCCAGCAAAGAGGGAACTGGGGCCAACGTCCTGACTTTC
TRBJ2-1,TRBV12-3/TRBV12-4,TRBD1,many,CASSPRQGREQFF,TGTGCCAGCAGTCCCCGACAGGGCCGTGAGCAGTTCTTC
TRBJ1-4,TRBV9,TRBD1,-,CASSGKTGANEKLFF,TGTGCCAGCAGCGGGAAGACAGGGGCTAATGAAAAACTGTTTTTT
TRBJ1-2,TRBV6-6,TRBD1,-,CASSPWTGGAHGYTF,TGTGCCAGCAGTCCCTGGACAGGGGGCGCGCATGGCTACACCTTC
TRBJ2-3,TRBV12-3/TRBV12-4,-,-,CASSPERWSGASTDTQYF,TGTGCCAGCAGTCCCGAGCGGTGGAGCGGCGCTAGCACAGATACGCAGTATTTT
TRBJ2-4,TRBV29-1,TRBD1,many,CSVVETGGGRQYF,TGCAGCGTTGTTGAGACAGGGGGAGGAAGGCAGTACTTC
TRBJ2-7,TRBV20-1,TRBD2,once,CSARDSRLAGGHEQYF,TGCAGTGCTAGAGATTCCCGACTAGCGGGGGGCCACGAGCAGTACTTC
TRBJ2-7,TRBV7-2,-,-,CASSHGTLGQYF,TGTGCCAGCAGCCACGGAACCCTGGGGCAGTACTTC
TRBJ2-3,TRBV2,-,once,CASSGLRDTQYF,TGTGCCAGCAGTGGACTGAGAGATACGCAGTATTTT